The source of this TCR beta chain is a study of CD8 T cells in ankylosing spondylitis. Study results and caveats: Both synovial fluid and blood in reactive arthritis had previously been reported to carry some motif variants. As for the disease-linked clones, they showed a CD8+ phenotype and occurred at relatively low frequencies in peripheral blood. Blood from ankylosing spondylitis patients appeared to carry a characteristic roughly 8-variant TCR beta motif. Reports say disease-linked clones showed up significantly more in matched ankylosing spondylitis synovial fluid.

By quantitative 5'-RACE with molecular barcodes, the TCR beta libraries were made. TCRdb itself ran the 5' RACE reads through MiXCR, one entry per CDR3 protein. The sample shows approximately 540,000 distinct CDR3 sequences, 10% to 15% of them seen only once. The germline gives CDR1 MDHEN, CDR2 SYDVKM. The CDR3 runs to 14 residues. V was trimmed by 3 bases and J by 6 bases, leaving 15 bases between them. The sample holds a few counts of this clonotype. The antigen remains undetermined. The TCR originated in a male donor with ankylosing spondylitis. The chain couples TRBV28 to TRBJ2-7; D might be TRBD1 (6 bases). Sequenced input: blood, either unsorted or a sorted T cell fraction (not recorded which). The CDR3 DNA reads as TGTGCCAGCAGTTTCCAAAACAGGGACCTCGAGCAGTACTTC. Protein sequence: CASSFQNRDLEQYF.